The 25 T cell receptor beta chains in this list originate from one sample, sequenced in a study of blood T cell repertoires in COVID-19 (dated by TCRdb to about 2020). Library construction relied on the immunoSEQ multiplex PCR assay. The table comes from immuneACCESS by way of TCRdb, which keeps in-frame sequences with V and J called. Part of the clones is missing from these tables; in studies checked, under half for an unresolved V gene and the rest for unknown reasons. The sample records approximately 450,000 clones, over 75% of which are singletons. 1% to 1.3% of the sample is held by the ten biggest clonotypes. Source material: PBMCs or T cells enriched from blood (not recorded which). The receptor set was obtained from a man aged 25 to 40 who had recovered from COVID-19.

The CDR3 DNA is TGTGCCAGTAACCCGACTCCAGTGGTGGGCTACACCTTC. The encoded protein is CASNPTPVVGYTF. The chain recombines TRBV28 with TRBJ1-2, with D uncertain. Germline V gene data show CDR1 as MDHEN and CDR2 as SYDVKM. Trimming left V 9 bases short and J 8 bases short, with 19 bases between. This CDR3 has 13 amino acids.

The chain uses TRBV27 and TRBJ1-1; no clear D. CDR1 is MNHEY and CDR2 is SMNVEV in the germline V gene (reference sequence). This CDR3 is 14 amino acids long. Trimming shortened V by 2 bases and J by 1 base, and 8 bases separated the two germline ends. CDR3 protein: CASSLRGRNTEAFF. The CDR3 DNA sequence: TGTGCCAGCAGTTTACGGGGTAGGAACACTGAAGCTTTCTTT.

V is TRBV9 and J is TRBJ2-3, with TRBD2 identical over 10 bases. Losses at the gene ends were 3 bases for V and 3 bases for J; bases not matched to a gene: 7. This CDR3 contains 16 residues. Germline loops: CDR1 SGDLS, CDR2 YYNGEE. CDR3 amino acids: CASSATSGMATDTQYF. CDR3 in DNA: TGTGCCAGCAGCGCAACTAGCGGGATGGCAACAGATACGCAGTATTTT.

The chain links TRBV11-2 to TRBJ2-2; 7 bases align to TRBD2. CDR3 length equals 17 residues. J gave up 6 bases and V 3 bases, and 13 bases lay outside the gene matches. Looked up from germline, CDR1 is SGHAT and CDR2 is FQNNGV. The CDR3 region is CASSLGRGRRKSGELFF. CDR3 in DNA: TGTGCCAGCAGCTTGGGGAGGGGCAGGCGTAAGTCCGGGGAGCTGTTTTTT.

This clone turned up a few times. The genes are TRBV6-6 and TRBJ2-7; D gene unclear. The CDR3 spans 14 residues. Trimming cost V 0 bases and J 4 bases, with 10 bases left between them. Germline V CDR1 and CDR2: MNHNY, SVGAGI (reference sequence). CDR3 region: CASSYSKEQYEQYF. As DNA, the CDR3 is TGTGCCAGCAGTTACTCCAAGGAGCAGTACGAGCAGTACTTC.

In DNA form, the CDR3 reads TGTGCCAGCAACTCCCCGGTGACAGGGCCATATGGCTACACCTTC. Translation gives CASNSPVTGPYGYTF. The rearrangement uses TRBV5-8 and TRBJ1-2; 7 bases align to TRBD1. The CDR3 is 15 residues long. Trimming took 6 bases from V and 5 from J; bases not matched to a gene: 13. In germline, CDR1 is SGHTS, CDR2 YDEGEE.

This chain links TRBV29-1 with TRBJ2-6; 10 bases are shared with TRBD2. V lost 3 bases to trimming and J lost 4 bases; unmatched junction nucleotides: 6. The CDR3 consists of 16 residues. Per the germline V gene, CDR1 is SQVTM and CDR2 is ANQGSEA. The CDR3 loop reads CSVEKREGPGANVLTF. CDR3 nucleotides: TGCAGCGTTGAGAAGCGGGAGGGCCCGGGGGCCAACGTCCTGACTTTC.

The rearrangement links TRBV5-4 to TRBJ2-3, with TRBD1 identical over 10 bases. Trimming took 4 bases from V and 4 from J; bases not matched to a gene: 6. Germline CDR1 is SGHNT and CDR2 is YYREEE (reference sequence). The CDR3 covers 15 residues. CDR3 nucleotide sequence: TGTGCCAGCAGCCAGAGGACAGGGGGGGCAGATACGCAGTATTTT. As protein: CASSQRTGGADTQYF.

The V gene is TRBV18, the J gene TRBJ2-7; 8 bases line up with TRBD1. Germline V gene data show CDR1 as KGHSH and CDR2 as LQKENI. Trimming took 3 bases from V and 3 from J; bases not matched to a gene: 13. CDR3 length equals 17 residues. In DNA, the CDR3 is TGTGCCAGCTCACCGCTGAGACAGGGGAAAGTAGTCTACGAGCAGTACTTC. This codes for CASSPLRQGKVVYEQYF.

This clone was seen only once. V usage is TRBV19 and J usage is TRBJ2-1; possibly TRBD1 for D (5 bases). Between the trimmed V and J ends, which lost 5 bases and 5 bases, there was a span of 13 bases. The CDR3 extends over 14 amino acids. Germline V gives CDR1 LNHDA, CDR2 SQIVND (reference sequence). The CDR3 spells CASSVGQNDNEQFF. For the CDR3, the DNA is TGTGCCAGTAGTGTCGGACAAAACGACAATGAGCAGTTCTTC.

V is TRBV30 and J is TRBJ1-5, with D possibly being TRBD1 (6 bases). The CDR3 covers 14 residues. Looked up from germline, CDR1 is GTSNPN and CDR2 is SVGIG (reference sequence). Trimming pared 2 bases from V and 7 bases from J, leaving 15 bases between. The CDR3 spells CAWSQGPQGQPQHF. DNA of the CDR3: TGTGCCTGGAGTCAGGGGCCTCAAGGACAGCCCCAGCATTTT.

The chain uses TRBV30 and TRBJ2-3, with 10 bases identical to TRBD2. Germline V gene sequence: CDR1 GTSNPN, CDR2 SVGIG (reference sequence). V gave up 6 bases and J gave up 1 base; unmatched junction bases: 7. There are 15 residues in the CDR3. The DNA of the CDR3 is TGTGCCTGCAAGCCGGGACTAGCGCGCACAGATACGCAGTATTTT. This encodes CACKPGLARTDTQYF.

The rearrangement links TRBV7-9 to TRBJ1-6; possibly TRBD1 for D (6 bases). The length of the CDR3 is 16 residues. With 5 bases removed from V and 8 bases from J, the gap between germline ends came to 19 bases. Germline CDR1 is SEHNR and CDR2 is FQNEAQ (reference sequence). CDR3 sequence reads: CASSRRATGDYSPLHF. The CDR3, as DNA: TGTGCCAGCAGCCGTAGGGCGACAGGCGACTATTCACCCCTCCACTTT.

Only one count was recorded for this clone. This sequence joins TRBV11-2 and TRBJ2-7; TRBD1 might be the D (5 bases). CDR1 and CDR2 from the germline V gene are SGHAT and FQNNGV. The ends were cut back, 1 base at V and 2 bases at J, with 9 bases in the middle. The CDR3 is 14 residues long. The CDR3 DNA reads TGTGCCAGCAGCTTAGCACAGGTGACCTACGAGCAGTACTTC. This sequence encodes CASSLAQVTYEQYF.

The chain carries TRBV6-5 and TRBJ1-3, with 9 nucleotides matching TRBD1. The CDR3 spans 15 residues. Looked up from germline, CDR1 is MNHEY and CDR2 is SVGAGI. The J segment lost 5 bases and the V segment lost 6 bases, leaving 8 bases of the junction unmatched. The CDR3 DNA follows: TGTGCCAGCAGAACGGGACAGGGCTTTCGAAACACCATATATTTT. It codes for CASRTGQGFRNTIYF.

This chain links TRBV4-1 with TRBJ2-1; 13 nucleotides match TRBD2. This CDR3 spans 20 amino acids. The germline V gene encodes CDR1 MGHRA and CDR2 YSYEKL. V lost 4 bases, J lost 4 bases, and 16 bases stayed unmatched. CDR3 region: CASSPSGSRTSGSVYNEQFF. CDR3 DNA: TGCGCCAGCAGCCCGTCCGGGTCCAGGACTAGCGGGAGTGTATACAATGAGCAGTTCTTC.

This rearrangement joins TRBV3-1 (or the pseudogene TRBV3-2) to TRBJ1-2; 8 bases match TRBD1. Per germline, CDR1 LGHDT and CDR2 YNNKEL (reference sequence). The CDR3 extends over 14 amino acids. The junction had 2 bases not matched to a gene; V was cut back by 3 bases and J by 2 bases. The CDR3 protein is CASSHAGGNYGYTF. The CDR3 coding sequence is TGTGCCAGCAGCCACGCAGGGGGCAACTATGGCTACACCTTC.

J is TRBJ2-1 and V is TRBV29-1; 11 nucleotides match TRBD2. With V trimmed by 7 bases and J by 6 bases, 2 bases remained unmatched. The CDR3 has 12 residues. The germline gives CDR1 SQVTM, CDR2 ANQGSEA. The DNA of the CDR3 is TGCAGCGCCGGGACTAGCGGCAATGAGCAGTTCTTC. Amino acid sequence: CSAGTSGNEQFF.

The V and J genes are TRBV10-3 and TRBJ1-5, with 8 bases that match TRBD1. CDR3 length equals 15 residues. CDR1 and CDR2 from the germline V gene are ENHRY and SYGVKD. V trimming: 4 bases; J trimming: 0 bases; junction bases outside the gene matches: 2. The CDR3 sequence is CAISGGQDSNQPQHF. In DNA, the CDR3 is TGTGCCATCAGTGGGGGACAGGATAGCAATCAGCCCCAGCATTTT.

V is TRBV14 and J is TRBJ1-1; 9 bases are shared with TRBD1. Trimming removed 7 bases from V and 4 bases from J; junction bases left unmatched: 4. This CDR3 is built from 13 residues. Germline V CDR1 and CDR2: SGHDN, FVKESK. The DNA of the CDR3 is TGTGCCAGCAAGTTACAGGGGGCCACTGAAGCTTTCTTT. It specifies CASKLQGATEAFF.

The rearrangement links TRBV4-1 to TRBJ2-1, with TRBD2 matching over 13 bases. This CDR3 has 19 amino acids. Trimming cost V 4 bases and J 3 bases; bases outside gene matches: 12. Germline CDR1 MGHRA, CDR2 YSYEKL. This CDR3 reads CASSLLPTSGRANYNEQFF. The CDR3 DNA follows: TGCGCCAGCAGCCTCCTCCCAACTAGCGGGAGGGCCAACTACAATGAGCAGTTCTTC.

The chain has TRBV7-2 and TRBJ1-3, with D tentatively TRBD1 (5 bases). Germline CDR1 and CDR2: SGHTA and FQGNSA. V lost 4 bases to trimming and J lost 0 bases, with 10 bases between them. The CDR3 has 15 amino acids. CDR3 bases: TGTGCCAGCAGCTCAGGGCCGTACTCTGGAAACACCATATATTTT. Its translation is CASSSGPYSGNTIYF.

This chain connects TRBV2 to TRBJ1-2; D might be TRBD1 (6 bases). Between the trimmed V and J ends, which lost 6 bases and 8 bases, there was a span of 16 bases. The CDR3 extends over 13 amino acids. The germline gives CDR1 SNHLY, CDR2 FYNNEI. The CDR3: CASSFDRIEGYTF. DNA for the CDR3: TGTGCCAGCAGCTTCGACAGGATTGAGGGCTACACCTTC.

The chain carries TRBV6-5 and TRBJ2-1; TRBD2 might be the D (6 bases). Between the trimmed V and J ends, which lost 1 base and 7 bases, there was a span of 14 bases. Germline values: CDR1 MNHEY, CDR2 SVGAGI. CDR3 length: 15 residues. The CDR3 coding sequence is TGTGCCAGCAGTTACTTTCTAGGCGGGAAGAATGAGCAGTTCTTC. The encoded protein is CASSYFLGGKNEQFF.

This clone was counted a single time. CDR3 protein: CASSGGTGGVGYTF. CDR3 DNA: TGTGCCAGCAGTGGCGGGACAGGGGGCGTTGGCTACACCTTC. The V call is TRBV27, the J call TRBJ1-2; 12 positions agree with TRBD1. Germline lookup yields CDR1 MNHEY and CDR2 SMNVEV (reference sequence). This CDR3 has 14 residues. V gave up 5 bases and J gave up 7 bases; unmatched junction bases: 5.